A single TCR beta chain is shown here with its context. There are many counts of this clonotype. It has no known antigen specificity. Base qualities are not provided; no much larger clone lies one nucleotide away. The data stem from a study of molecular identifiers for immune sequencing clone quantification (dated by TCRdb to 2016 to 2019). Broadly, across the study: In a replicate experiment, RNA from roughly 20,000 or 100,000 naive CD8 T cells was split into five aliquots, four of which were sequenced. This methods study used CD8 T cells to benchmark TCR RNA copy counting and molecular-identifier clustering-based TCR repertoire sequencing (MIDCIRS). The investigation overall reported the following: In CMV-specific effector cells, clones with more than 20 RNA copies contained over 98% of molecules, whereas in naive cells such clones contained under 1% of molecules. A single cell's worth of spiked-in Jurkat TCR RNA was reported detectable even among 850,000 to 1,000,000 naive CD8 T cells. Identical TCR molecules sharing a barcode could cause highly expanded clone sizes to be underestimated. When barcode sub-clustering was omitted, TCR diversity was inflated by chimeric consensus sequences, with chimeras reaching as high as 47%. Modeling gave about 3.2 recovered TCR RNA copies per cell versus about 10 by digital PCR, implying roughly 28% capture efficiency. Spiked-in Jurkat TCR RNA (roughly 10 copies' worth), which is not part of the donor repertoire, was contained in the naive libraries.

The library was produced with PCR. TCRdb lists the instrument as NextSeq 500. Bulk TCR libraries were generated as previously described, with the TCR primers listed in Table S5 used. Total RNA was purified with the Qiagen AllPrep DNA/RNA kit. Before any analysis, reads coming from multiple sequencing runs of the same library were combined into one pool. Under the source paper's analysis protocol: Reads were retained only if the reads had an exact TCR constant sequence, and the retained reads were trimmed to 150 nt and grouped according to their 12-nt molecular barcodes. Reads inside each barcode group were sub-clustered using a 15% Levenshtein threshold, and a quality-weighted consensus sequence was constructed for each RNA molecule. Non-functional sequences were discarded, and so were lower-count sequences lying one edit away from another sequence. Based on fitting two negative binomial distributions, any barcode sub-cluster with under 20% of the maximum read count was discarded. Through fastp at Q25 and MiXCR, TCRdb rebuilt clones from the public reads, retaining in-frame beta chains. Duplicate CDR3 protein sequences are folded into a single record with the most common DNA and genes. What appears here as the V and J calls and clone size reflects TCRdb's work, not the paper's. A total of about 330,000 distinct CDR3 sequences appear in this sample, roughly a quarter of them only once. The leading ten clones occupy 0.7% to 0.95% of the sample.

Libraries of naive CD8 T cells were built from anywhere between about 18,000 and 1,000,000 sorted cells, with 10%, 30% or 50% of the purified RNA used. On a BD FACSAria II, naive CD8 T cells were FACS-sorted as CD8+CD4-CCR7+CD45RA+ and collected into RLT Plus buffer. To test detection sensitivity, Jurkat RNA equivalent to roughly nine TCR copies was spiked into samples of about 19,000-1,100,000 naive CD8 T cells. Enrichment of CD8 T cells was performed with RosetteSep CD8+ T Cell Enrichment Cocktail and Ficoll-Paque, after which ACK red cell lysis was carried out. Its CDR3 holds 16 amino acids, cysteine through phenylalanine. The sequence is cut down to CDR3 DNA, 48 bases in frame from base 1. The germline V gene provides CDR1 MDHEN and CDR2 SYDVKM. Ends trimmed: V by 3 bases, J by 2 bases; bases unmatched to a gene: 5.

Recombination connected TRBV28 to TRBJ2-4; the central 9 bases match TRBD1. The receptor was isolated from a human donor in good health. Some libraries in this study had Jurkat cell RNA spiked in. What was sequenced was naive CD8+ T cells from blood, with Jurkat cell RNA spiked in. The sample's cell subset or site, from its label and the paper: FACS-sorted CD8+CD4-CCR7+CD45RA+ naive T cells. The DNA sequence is TGTGCCAGCAGTTTTTCACAGGGGGCGACCAAAAACATTCAGTACTTC. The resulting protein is CASSFSQGATKNIQYF.